The text below deals with one TCR beta chain. Its antigen is currently unknown. The data derive from a study of blood T cells in healthy people across ages. Whole-study findings and limits: Relative to aged donors, long-lived donors carried more naive CD4+ cells and displayed higher diversity.

Primed by a sample-barcoded 5' primer and a J-beta primer mix, a second PCR proceeded for about 7 to 11 cycles. MiXCR, applied by TCRdb to the 5' RACE reads, yields one record per CDR3 protein. The sample lists under 2,000,000 distinct CDR3 sequences; 49% were seen once. V was pared by 4 bases and J by 4 bases, with 7 bases of the junction left unmatched. The V gene's germline CDR1 is MNHEY and CDR2 SVGAGI. The CDR3 runs to 16 residues. The chain combines TRBV6-5 with TRBJ2-3; TRBD1 agrees at 11 bases. Sequenced sample: blood. This sequence originates from a woman in her forties in good health. The CDR3 DNA is TGTGCCAGCAGTTTGGAGGACAGGGGGCTGTCAGATACGCAGTATTTT. It translates to CASSLEDRGLSDTQYF.